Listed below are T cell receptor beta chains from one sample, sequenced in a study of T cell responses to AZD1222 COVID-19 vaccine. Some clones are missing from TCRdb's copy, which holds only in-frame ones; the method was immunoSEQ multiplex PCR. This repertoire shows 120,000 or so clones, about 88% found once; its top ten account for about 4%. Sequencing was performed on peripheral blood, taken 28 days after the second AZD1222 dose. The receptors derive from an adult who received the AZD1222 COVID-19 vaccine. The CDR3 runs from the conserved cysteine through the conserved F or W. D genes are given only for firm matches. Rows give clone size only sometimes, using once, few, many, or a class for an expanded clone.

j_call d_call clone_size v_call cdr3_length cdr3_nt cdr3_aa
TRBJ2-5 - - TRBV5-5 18 TGTGCCAGCAGCTCCTCCCTTGGCTTAGGGGAGGTAAGGGAGACCCAGTACTTC CASSSSLGLGEVRETQYF
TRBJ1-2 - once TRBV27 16 TGTGCCAGCAGTTTAATAGGGGCCAACCCCAACTATGGCTACACCTTC CASSLIGANPNYGYTF
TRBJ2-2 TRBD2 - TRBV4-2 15 TGTGCCAGCAGCCGACTAGCGGGGGACACCGGGGAGCTGTTTTTT CASSRLAGDTGELFF
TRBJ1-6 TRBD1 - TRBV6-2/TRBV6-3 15 TGTGCCAGCAGCCGGGACAGGGTGGTCAATTCACCCCTCCACTTT CASSRDRVVNSPLHF
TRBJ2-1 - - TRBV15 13 TGTGCCACCAGTCCTGTCGGAGACAATGAGCAGTTCTTC CATSPVGDNEQFF
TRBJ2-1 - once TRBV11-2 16 TGTGCCAGCAGCTTAGTGGTGGGGAGCTCCTACAATGAGCAGTTCTTC CASSLVVGSSYNEQFF
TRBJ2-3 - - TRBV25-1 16 TGTGCCAGCAGTTCCCGCCGAGCCCAATCCCCAGATACGCAGTATTTT CASSSRRAQSPDTQYF
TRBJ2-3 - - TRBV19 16 TGTGCCAGTAGTATAAAAGCAGCAGGGTACACAGATACGCAGTATTTT CASSIKAAGYTDTQYF
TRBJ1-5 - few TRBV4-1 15 TGCGCCAGCAGCCAAGACGGGGTGGAAAGACAGCCCCAGCATTTT CASSQDGVERQPQHF
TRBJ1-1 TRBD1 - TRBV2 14 TGTGCCAGCAGTCCGACAGGGGGCCGGACTGAAGCTTTCTTT CASSPTGGRTEAFF
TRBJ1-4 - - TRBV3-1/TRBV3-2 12 TGTGCCAGCCGGGACTTTAATGAAAAACTGTTTTTT CASRDFNEKLFF
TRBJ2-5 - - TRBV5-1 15 TGCGCCAGCAGCCCAATACAGATGCGCCAAGAGACCCAGTACTTC CASSPIQMRQETQYF
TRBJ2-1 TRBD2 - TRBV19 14 TGTGCCAGCAGAGCGGGAGGGCTCAACAATGAGCAGTTCTTC CASRAGGLNNEQFF
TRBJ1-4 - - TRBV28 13 TGTGCCAGCAGTTTGGACAGATATGAAAAACTGTTTTTT CASSLDRYEKLFF
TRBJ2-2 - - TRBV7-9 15 TGTGCCAGCAGTCCCGACAAGAAACACACCGGGGAGCTGTTTTTT CASSPDKKHTGELFF
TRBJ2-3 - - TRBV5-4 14 TGTGCCAGCAGCTTGGAGAGGGCCGGGGATACGCAGTATTTT CASSLERAGDTQYF
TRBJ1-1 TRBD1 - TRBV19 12 TGTGCCAGTAGGATGACAGGGACTGAATCTTTCTTT CASRMTGTESFF
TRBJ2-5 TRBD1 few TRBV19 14 TGTGCCAGTAGTACAACAGGGGGCCAAGAGACCCAGTACTTC CASSTTGGQETQYF
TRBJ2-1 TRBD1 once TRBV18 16 TGTGCCAGCTCACCACTAGGACAGGGGGTCTTGAATGAGCAGTTCTTC CASSPLGQGVLNEQFF
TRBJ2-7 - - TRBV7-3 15 TGTGCCAGCAGCTCAACCCCTGGGGAATCCTACGAGCAGTACTTC CASSSTPGESYEQYF
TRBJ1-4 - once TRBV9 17 TGTGCCAGCAGCCTTGAGGGAAGCCCCACAACTAATGAAAAACTGTTTTTT CASSLEGSPTTNEKLFF
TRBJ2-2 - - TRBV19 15 TGTGCCAGTAGTACGCCAGAAGACTGGGGCGGGGAGCTGTTTTTT CASSTPEDWGGELFF
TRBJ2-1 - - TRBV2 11 TGTGCCAGCAGTGAAGGCAATGAGCAGTTCTTC CASSEGNEQFF
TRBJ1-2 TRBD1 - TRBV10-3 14 TGTGCCACCGGAACCGCACAGGGGGCAGATGGCTACACCTTC CATGTAQGADGYTF
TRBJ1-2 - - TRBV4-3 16 TGCGCCAGCAGCCAAGACCGGCGGGTTCAGGACTATGGCTACACCTTC CASSQDRRVQDYGYTF
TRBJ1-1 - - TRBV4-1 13 TGCGCCAGCAGCCAATCCCCGGGGCCTGAAGCTTTCTTT CASSQSPGPEAFF
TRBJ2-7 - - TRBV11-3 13 TGTGCCAGCAGCTTAGACCCGTCTGGAGAGCAGTACTTC CASSLDPSGEQYF
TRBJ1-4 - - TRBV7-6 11 TGTGCCAGCAGCTTATCCGAAAAACTGTTTTTT CASSLSEKLFF